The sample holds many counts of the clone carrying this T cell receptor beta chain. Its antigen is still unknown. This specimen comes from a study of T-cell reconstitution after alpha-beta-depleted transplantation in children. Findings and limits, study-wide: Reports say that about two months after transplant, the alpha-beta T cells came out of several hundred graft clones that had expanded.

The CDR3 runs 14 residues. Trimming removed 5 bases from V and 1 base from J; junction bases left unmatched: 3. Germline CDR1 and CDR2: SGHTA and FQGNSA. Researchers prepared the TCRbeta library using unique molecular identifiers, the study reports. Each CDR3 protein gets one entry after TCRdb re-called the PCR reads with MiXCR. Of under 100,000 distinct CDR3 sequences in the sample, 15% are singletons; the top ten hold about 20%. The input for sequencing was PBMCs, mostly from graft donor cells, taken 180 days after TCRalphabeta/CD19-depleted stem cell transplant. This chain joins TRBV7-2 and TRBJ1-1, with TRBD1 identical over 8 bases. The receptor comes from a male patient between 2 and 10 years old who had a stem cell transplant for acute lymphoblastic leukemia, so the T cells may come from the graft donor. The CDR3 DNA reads TGTGCCAGCAGCGCCGACAGGGGGAACACTGAAGCTTTCTTT. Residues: CASSADRGNTEAFF. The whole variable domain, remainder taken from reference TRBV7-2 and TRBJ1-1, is GAGVSQSPSNKVTEKGKDVELRCDPISGHTALYWYRQSLGQGLEFLIYFQGNSAPDKSGLPSDRFSAERTGGSVSTLTIQRTQQEDSAVYLCASSADRGNTEAFFGQGTRLTVV.